This entry features one T cell receptor (beta chain) sequence. What it recognizes is unknown. This sample was included in a study of cytomegalovirus exposure and HLA in healthy donors. Study observations and caveats: An analysis that was carried out later associated approximately 15,000 TCR beta sequences with HLA alleles at 0.05 false discovery rate. Roughly uniform depth of sequencing across donors was assumed in presence/absence analyses.

The ends were cut back, 1 base at V and 7 bases at J, with 23 bases in the middle. Germline CDR1 and CDR2: SGHDT and YYEEEE. The CDR3 runs to 17 residues. The study ran its PCR with 60 Vbeta and 13 Jbeta primers. Original processing methods: Approximately 11 million of around 85 million unique TCR beta chains were shared, per a later count. The protocol was immunoSEQ multiplex PCR, while the TCRdb copy is restricted to in-frame clones and leaves out a portion. That table supplies the V and J calls and clone size; D and trimming were determined from the DNA. The top ten hold roughly 0.5% of the sample, which has around 170,000 clones, approximately 80% seen once.

Sequencing input: PBMCs. The chain uses TRBV5-6 and TRBJ1-1; tentatively, D is TRBD1 (5 bases). The receptor comes from a woman in her forties or fifties in good health and CMV-seronegative. The CDR3 DNA follows: TGTGCCAGCAGCTTGTGGGGGGGAACAATAAGTAAGGATGAAGCTTTCTTT. It yields the protein CASSLWGGTISKDEAFF. The whole variable domain, filled in from reference TRBV5-6 and TRBJ1-1, reads DAGVTQSPTHLIKTRGQQVTLRCSPKSGHDTVSWYQQALGQGPQFIFQYYEEEERQRGNFPDRFSGHQFPNYSSELNVNALLLGDSALYLCASSLWGGTISKDEAFFGQGTRLTVV.